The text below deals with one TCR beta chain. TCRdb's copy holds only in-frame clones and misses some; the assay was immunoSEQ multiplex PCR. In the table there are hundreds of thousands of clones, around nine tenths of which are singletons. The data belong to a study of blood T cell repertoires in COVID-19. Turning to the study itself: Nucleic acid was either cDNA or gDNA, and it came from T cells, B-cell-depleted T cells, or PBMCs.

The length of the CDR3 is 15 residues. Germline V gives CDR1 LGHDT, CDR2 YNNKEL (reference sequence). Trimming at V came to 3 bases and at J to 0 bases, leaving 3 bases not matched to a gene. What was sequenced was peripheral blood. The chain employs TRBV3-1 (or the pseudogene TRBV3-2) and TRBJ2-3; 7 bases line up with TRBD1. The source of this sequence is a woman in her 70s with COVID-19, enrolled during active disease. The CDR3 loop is CASSHRDRSTDTQYF. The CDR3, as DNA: TGTGCCAGCAGCCATAGGGACAGAAGCACAGATACGCAGTATTTT.